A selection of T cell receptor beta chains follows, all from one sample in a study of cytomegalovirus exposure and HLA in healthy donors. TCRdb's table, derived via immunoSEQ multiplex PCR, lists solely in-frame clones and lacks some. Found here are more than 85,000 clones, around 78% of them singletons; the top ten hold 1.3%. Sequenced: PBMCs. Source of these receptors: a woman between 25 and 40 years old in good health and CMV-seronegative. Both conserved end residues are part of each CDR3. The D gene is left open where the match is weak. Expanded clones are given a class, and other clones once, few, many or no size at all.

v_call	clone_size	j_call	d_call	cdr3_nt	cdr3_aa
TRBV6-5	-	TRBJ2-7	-	TGTGCCAGCAGTTACTCGAGCCCTAGTGACGAGCAGTACTTC	CASSYSSPSDEQYF
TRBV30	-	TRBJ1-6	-	TGTGCCTGGAATCCGCAGGGAAATTCACCCCTCCACTTT	CAWNPQGNSPLHF
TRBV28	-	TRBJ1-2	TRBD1	TGTGCCAGCAGTCCAGTGACAGGGAGGTCTAACTATGGCTACACCTTC	CASSPVTGRSNYGYTF
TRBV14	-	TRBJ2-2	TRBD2	TGTGCCAGCAGCCATCTAGCGGTGAACACCGGGGAGCTGTTTTTT	CASSHLAVNTGELFF
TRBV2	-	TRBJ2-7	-	TGTGCCAGCGGGGGCCGCTCCCTATACGAGCAGTACTTC	CASGGRSLYEQYF
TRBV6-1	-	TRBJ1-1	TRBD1	TGTGCCAGCAGTGGCTACCACAGGGGAGGCACTGAAGCTTTCTTT	CASSGYHRGGTEAFF
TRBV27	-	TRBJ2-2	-	TGTGCCAGCAGTGACTTCAGGGTAACCGGGGAGCTGTTTTTT	CASSDFRVTGELFF
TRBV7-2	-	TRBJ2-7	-	TGTGCCAGCAACGTAGCGGCCAGATACGAGCAGTACTTC	CASNVAARYEQYF
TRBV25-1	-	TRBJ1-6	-	TGTGCCAGCAGTGAATCTGGGGGGGAAACCTATAATTCACCCCTCCACTTT	CASSESGGETYNSPLHF
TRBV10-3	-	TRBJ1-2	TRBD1	TGTGCCATCACCCCGACAGGGGGTTCGTATGGCTACACCTTC	CAITPTGGSYGYTF
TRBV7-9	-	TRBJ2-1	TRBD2	TGTGCCAGCAGCTTAAAGACTAGCGGGAGCATCGAGCAGTTCTTC	CASSLKTSGSIEQFF
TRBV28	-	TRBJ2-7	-	TGTGCCAGCAGTTTACAGGGAACCGACTACGAGCAGTACTTC	CASSLQGTDYEQYF
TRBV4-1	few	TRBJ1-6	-	TGCGCCAGCCAAACAGGGAATCGGGATTCACCCCTCCACTTT	CASQTGNRDSPLHF
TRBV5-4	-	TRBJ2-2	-	TGTGCCAGCAGCTCGTTCGGGACTCCAGTCGGCACCGGGGAGCTGTTTTTT	CASSSFGTPVGTGELFF
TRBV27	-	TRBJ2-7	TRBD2	TGTGCCAGCAGCCGTACTAGCGGGACCTACGAGCAGTACTTC	CASSRTSGTYEQYF
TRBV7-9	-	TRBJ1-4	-	TGTGCCAGCAGCGCACGGACCCCAGCGGAGGAAAAACTGTTTTTT	CASSARTPAEEKLFF
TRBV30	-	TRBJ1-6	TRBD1	TGTGCCTGGTCTACAGGGGGGGGAGAACCCCTCCACTTT	CAWSTGGGEPLHF
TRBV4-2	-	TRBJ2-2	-	TGTGCCAGCAGCCAAGATCGTACTAACACCCACACCGGGGAGCTGTTTTTT	CASSQDRTNTHTGELFF
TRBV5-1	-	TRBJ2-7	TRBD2	TGCGCCAGCAGCTCTACCCTTAGCGGGGGCTCCTACGAGCAGTACTTC	CASSSTLSGGSYEQYF
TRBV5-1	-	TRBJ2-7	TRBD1	TGCGCCAGCAGGACGGGACAGGCCGCCTACGAGCAGTACTTC	CASRTGQAAYEQYF
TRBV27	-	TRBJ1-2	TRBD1	TGTGCCAGCAGTTTTAGGACAGGGAACTATGGCTACACCTTC	CASSFRTGNYGYTF
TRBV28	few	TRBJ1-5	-	TGTGCCAGCAGCTCACCGGGTTATCCGATGGGCAATCAGCCCCAGCATTTT	CASSSPGYPMGNQPQHF
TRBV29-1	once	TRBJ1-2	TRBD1	TGCAGCGTATCTAGGACAGGGGTTGAAGGCTACACCTTC	CSVSRTGVEGYTF
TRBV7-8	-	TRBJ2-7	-	TGTGCCAGCAGCTTAGCGGGGGGAAGCTACGAGCAGTACTTC	CASSLAGGSYEQYF
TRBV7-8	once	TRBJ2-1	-	TGTGCCAGCAGCTTAGCCAAGCGGGTGTACAATGAGCAGTTCTTC	CASSLAKRVYNEQFF
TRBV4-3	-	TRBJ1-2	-	TGCGCCAGCAGCCAAGTCGAAGGGGACTATGGCTACACCTTC	CASSQVEGDYGYTF
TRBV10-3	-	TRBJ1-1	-	TGTGCCATCAGTGAGTGGGGGACTCGTCCCCCGTGGACTGAAGCTTTCTTT	CAISEWGTRPPWTEAFF
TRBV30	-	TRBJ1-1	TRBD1	TGTGCCTGGACCAGGGGGCCAGTGAACACTGAAGCTTTCTTT	CAWTRGPVNTEAFF
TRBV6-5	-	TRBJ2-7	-	TGTGCCAGCAGTTACGGGACTCCGGTATCCTACGAGCAGTACTTC	CASSYGTPVSYEQYF
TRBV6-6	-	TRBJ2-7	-	TGTGCCAGCACCCGAGGGACAAGCGAGCAGTACTTC	CASTRGTSEQYF